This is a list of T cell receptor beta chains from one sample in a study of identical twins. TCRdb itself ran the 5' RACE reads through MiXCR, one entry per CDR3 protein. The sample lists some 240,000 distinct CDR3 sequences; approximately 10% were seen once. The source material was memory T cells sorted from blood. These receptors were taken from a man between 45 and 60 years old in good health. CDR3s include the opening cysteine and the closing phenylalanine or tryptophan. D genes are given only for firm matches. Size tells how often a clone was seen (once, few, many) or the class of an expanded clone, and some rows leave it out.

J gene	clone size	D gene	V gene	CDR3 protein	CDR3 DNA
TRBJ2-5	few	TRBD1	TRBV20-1	CSARGDRGTQETQYF	TGCAGTGCTAGAGGGGACAGGGGTACTCAAGAGACCCAGTACTTC
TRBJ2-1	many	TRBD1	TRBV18	CASSPSGTGGRNEQFF	TGTGCCAGCTCACCGTCCGGGACAGGGGGAAGGAATGAGCAGTTCTTC
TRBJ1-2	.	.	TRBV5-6	CASSLFISEERYGYTF	TGTGCCAGCAGCTTATTTATCTCGGAGGAACGCTATGGCTACACCTTC
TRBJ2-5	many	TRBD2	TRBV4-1	CASSQDRGVRETQYF	TGCGCCAGCAGCCAAGATCGGGGGGTACGGGAGACCCAGTACTTC
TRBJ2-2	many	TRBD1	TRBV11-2	CASSLDRRTGNTGELFF	TGTGCCAGCAGCTTAGATCGCCGGACAGGGAACACCGGGGAGCTGTTTTTT
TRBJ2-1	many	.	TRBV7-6	CASSSGLYNEQFF	TGTGCCAGCAGCTCAGGCCTCTACAATGAGCAGTTCTTC
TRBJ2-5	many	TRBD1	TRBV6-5	CASSFGTVETQYF	TGTGCCAGCAGTTTTGGGACAGTGGAGACCCAGTACTTC
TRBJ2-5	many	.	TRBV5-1	CASSPYKDGGTQYF	TGCGCCAGCAGCCCCTACAAAGACGGGGGGACCCAGTACTTC
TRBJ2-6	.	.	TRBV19	CASSMNWPPYSGANVLTF	TGTGCCAGTAGTATGAACTGGCCGCCATACTCTGGGGCCAACGTCCTGACTTTC
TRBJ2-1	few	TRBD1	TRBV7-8	CASSLVPGQGGEQFF	TGTGCCAGCAGCTTAGTACCCGGACAGGGCGGTGAGCAGTTCTTC